Listed here are 13 T cell receptor beta chains from one sample, sequenced in a study of T-cell reconstitution after alpha-beta-depleted transplantation in children (dated by TCRdb to the mid-2010s). Library preparation was by PCR. Sequencing relied on an Illumina HiSeq 2500. Molecular barcoding was employed in the preparation of TCR libraries, with unique molecular identifiers being used to normalize TCRbeta repertoire quantification. TCRdb trimmed the raw reads at Q25, called clones with MiXCR and kept productive beta chains. Rows with a matching CDR3 protein are joined into one entry that keeps the most common DNA and genes. Counted in this sample were just under 550,000 distinct CDR3 sequences; approximately 20% of them appeared once. The ten largest make up 3.3% of the sample. This specimen consisted of PBMCs from the stem cell graft donor, obtained from the stem cell graft. These receptors all stem from a human donor who donated a stem cell graft to a child with acute lymphoblastic leukemia.

This clonotype was observed a few times. V gene TRBV5-1 combines with J gene TRBJ1-5; the D is unclear. Germline loops: CDR1 SGHRS, CDR2 YFSETQ. V lost 1 base and J 7 bases, leaving 15 bases between the germline ends. The CDR3 runs to 15 residues. The DNA for the CDR3 is TGCGCCAGCAGCTTGATCGGAAAGCCGGACCAGCCCCAGCATTTT. It translates to CASSLIGKPDQPQHF.

The gene calls are TRBV20-1 and TRBJ1-1; D not certain. V lost 2 bases and J 6 bases, leaving 7 bases between the germline ends. CDR1 and CDR2 (germline): DFQATT, SNEGSKA (reference sequence). The CDR3 covers 11 residues. The CDR3 DNA reads TGCAGTGCTAGATGGCAAGCTGAAGCTTTCTTT. Residues: CSARWQAEAFF.

This clonotype was recorded a few times. The chain carries TRBV5-1 and TRBJ2-3; D possibly corresponds to TRBD2 (7 bases). The V end was cut by 3 bases, the J end by 4 bases, with 21 bases between. The CDR3 extends over 17 amino acids. CDR1 is SGHRS and CDR2 is YFSETQ in the germline V gene. The CDR3 here is CASSWAPGGRAADTQYF. The CDR3 DNA is TGCGCCAGCAGCTGGGCCCCGGGGGGCAGGGCGGCAGATACGCAGTATTTT.

V is TRBV5-1 and J is TRBJ2-7; 13 bases line up with TRBD2. V lost 4 bases to trimming and J lost 5 bases; unmatched junction nucleotides: 21. This CDR3 is 20 amino acids long. CDR1 SGHRS and CDR2 YFSETQ come from the germline V gene. CDR3 nucleotide sequence: TGCGCCAGCAGCCCATTGCTCGGGGGACGGAGGACTAGCGGGAGCAACGAGCAGTACTTC. Its translation is CASSPLLGGRRTSGSNEQYF.

The chain uses TRBV7-9 and TRBJ1-1; possibly TRBD1 for D (6 bases). The V end was cut by 4 bases, the J end by 3 bases, with 15 bases between. Germline CDR1 is SEHNR and CDR2 is FQNEAQ (reference sequence). This CDR3 comprises 15 residues. CDR3 amino acids: CASSSPTGFDTEAFF. The CDR3, as DNA: TGTGCCAGCAGCTCTCCTACAGGGTTCGACACTGAAGCTTTCTTT. Variable domain in full (rest from reference TRBV7-9 and TRBJ1-1): DTGVSQNPRHKITKRGQNVTFRCDPISEHNRLYWYRQTLGQGPEFLTYFQNEAQLEKSRLLSDRFSAERPKGSFSTLEIQRTEQGDSAMYLCASSSPTGFDTEAFFGQGTRLTVV.

This sequence joins TRBV6-2 or TRBV6-3 and TRBJ2-3, with D uncertain. This CDR3 contains 14 residues. Trimming left V 6 bases short and J 3 bases short, with 13 bases between. CDR1 and CDR2 from the germline V gene are MNHEY and SVGEGT. The CDR3 DNA reads TGTGCCAGCAGGAAAAATTGGGCGACAGATACGCAGTATTTT. It specifies CASRKNWATDTQYF.

This clonotype turned up a few times. J is TRBJ2-1 and V is TRBV20-1; 11 bases line up with TRBD2. The V gene's germline CDR1 is DFQATT and CDR2 SNEGSKA (reference sequence). V lost 1 base to trimming and J lost 4 bases; unmatched junction nucleotides: 3. The CDR3 runs to 15 residues. The CDR3 reads CSARVASGRYNEQFF. The CDR3 DNA reads as TGCAGTGCTAGAGTGGCTAGCGGGAGGTACAATGAGCAGTTCTTC.

This chain uses TRBV27 with TRBJ2-7; 9 positions match TRBD2. Germline V gene lookup returns CDR1 MNHEY and CDR2 SMNVEV (reference sequence). The CDR3 sequence is 14 residues long. V gave up 5 bases and J gave up 5 bases; unmatched junction bases: 7. The CDR3 bases are TGTGCCAGCAGTAGCGGGAGGAGTATCGACGAGCAGTACTTC. It is translated as CASSSGRSIDEQYF.

The V and J genes are TRBV20-1 and TRBJ1-1; D might be TRBD1 (6 bases). V was pared by 6 bases and J by 1 base, with 18 bases between. This CDR3 spans 15 amino acids. Germline lookup yields CDR1 DFQATT and CDR2 SNEGSKA (reference sequence). The CDR3 loop reads CSATPYREGNTEAFF. The CDR3 nucleotides are TGCAGTGCCACCCCCTACAGGGAGGGGAACACTGAAGCTTTCTTT.

The rearrangement joins TRBV5-1 to TRBJ1-1; possible D gene TRBD1, 5 bases. Germline V gene sequence: CDR1 SGHRS, CDR2 YFSETQ. The CDR3 is 15 residues long. V was cut by 3 bases and J by 5 bases, with 17 bases left in between. The CDR3 coding sequence is TGCGCCAGCAGCTGGGAGGGGAGAGGGGAGACTGAAGCTTTCTTT. Protein: CASSWEGRGETEAFF.

The chain uses TRBV5-1 and TRBJ1-4; unclear D gene. The length of the CDR3 is 15 residues. V lost 2 bases, J lost 7 bases, and 15 bases lay in between. Germline assignment: CDR1 SGHRS and CDR2 YFSETQ. The CDR3 region has the DNA TGCGCCAGCAGCTTAGGGCCCACCGGCCCTGAAAAACTGTTTTTT. Residues: CASSLGPTGPEKLFF.

This clonotype occurred a few times. V gene TRBV3-1 combines with J gene TRBJ2-5; 7 bases map to TRBD1. The V gene's germline CDR1 is LGHDT and CDR2 YNNKEL (reference sequence). Unmatched junction bases numbered 8, after V lost 3 bases and J lost 4 bases. The CDR3 extends over 15 amino acids. CDR3 sequence: CASSQVSKGAETQYF. For the CDR3, the DNA is TGTGCCAGCAGCCAGGTATCAAAGGGGGCAGAGACCCAGTACTTC.

This chain links TRBV29-1 with TRBJ2-1, with D maybe TRBD1 (6 bases). The length of the CDR3 is 12 residues. V lost 8 bases, J lost 6 bases, and 14 bases lay in between. Looked up from germline, CDR1 is SQVTM and CDR2 is ANQGSEA. The CDR3 loop reads CSSLGALNEQFF. CDR3 DNA: TGCAGCTCCCTGGGGGCACTCAATGAGCAGTTCTTC.